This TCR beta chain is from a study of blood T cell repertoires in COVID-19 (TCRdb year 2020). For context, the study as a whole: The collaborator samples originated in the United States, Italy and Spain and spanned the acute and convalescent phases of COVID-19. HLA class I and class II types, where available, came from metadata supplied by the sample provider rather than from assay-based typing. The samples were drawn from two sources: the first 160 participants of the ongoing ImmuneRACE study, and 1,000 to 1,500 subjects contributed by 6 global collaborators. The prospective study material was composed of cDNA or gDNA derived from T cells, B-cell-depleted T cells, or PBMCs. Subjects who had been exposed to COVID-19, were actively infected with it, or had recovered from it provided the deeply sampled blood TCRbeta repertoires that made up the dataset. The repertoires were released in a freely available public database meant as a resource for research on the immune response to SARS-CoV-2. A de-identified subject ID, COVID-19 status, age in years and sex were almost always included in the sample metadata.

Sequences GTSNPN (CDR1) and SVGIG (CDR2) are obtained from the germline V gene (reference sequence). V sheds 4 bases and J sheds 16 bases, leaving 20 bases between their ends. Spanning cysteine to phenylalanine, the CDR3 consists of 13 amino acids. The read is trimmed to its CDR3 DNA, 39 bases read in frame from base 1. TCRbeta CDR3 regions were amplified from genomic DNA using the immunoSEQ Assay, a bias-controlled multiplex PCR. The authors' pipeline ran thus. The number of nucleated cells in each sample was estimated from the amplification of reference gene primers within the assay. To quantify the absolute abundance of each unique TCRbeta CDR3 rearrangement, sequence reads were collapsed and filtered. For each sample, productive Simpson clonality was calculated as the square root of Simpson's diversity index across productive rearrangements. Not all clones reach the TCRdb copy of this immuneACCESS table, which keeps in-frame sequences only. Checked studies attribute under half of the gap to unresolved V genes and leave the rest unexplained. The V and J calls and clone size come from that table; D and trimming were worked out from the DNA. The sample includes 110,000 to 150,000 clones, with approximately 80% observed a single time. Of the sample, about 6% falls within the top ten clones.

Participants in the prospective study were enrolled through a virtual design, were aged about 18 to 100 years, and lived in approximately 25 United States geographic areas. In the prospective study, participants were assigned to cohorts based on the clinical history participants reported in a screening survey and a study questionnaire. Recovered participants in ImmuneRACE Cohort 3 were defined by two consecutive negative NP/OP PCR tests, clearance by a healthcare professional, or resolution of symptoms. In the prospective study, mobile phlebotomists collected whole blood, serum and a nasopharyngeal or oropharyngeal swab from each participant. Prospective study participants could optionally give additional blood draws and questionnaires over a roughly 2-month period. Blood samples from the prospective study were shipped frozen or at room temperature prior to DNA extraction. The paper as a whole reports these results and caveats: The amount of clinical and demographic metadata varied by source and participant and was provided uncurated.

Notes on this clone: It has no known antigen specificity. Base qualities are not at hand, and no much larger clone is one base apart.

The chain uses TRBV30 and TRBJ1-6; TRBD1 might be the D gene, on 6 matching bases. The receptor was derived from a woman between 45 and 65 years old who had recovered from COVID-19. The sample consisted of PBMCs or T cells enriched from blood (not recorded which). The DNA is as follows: TGTGCCTGGATGTCCAGGGGAGCCCCCAAACTCCACTTT. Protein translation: CAWMSRGAPKLHF.